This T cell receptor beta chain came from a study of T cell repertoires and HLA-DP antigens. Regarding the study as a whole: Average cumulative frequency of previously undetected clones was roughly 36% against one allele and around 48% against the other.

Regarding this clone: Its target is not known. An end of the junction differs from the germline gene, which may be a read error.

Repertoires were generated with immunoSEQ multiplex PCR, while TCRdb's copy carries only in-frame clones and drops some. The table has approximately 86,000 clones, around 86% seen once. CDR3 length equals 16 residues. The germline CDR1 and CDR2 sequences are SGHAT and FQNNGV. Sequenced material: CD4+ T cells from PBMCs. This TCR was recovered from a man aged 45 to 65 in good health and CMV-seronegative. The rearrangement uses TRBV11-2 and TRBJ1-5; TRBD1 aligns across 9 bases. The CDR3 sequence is CASSLGDREAYQPQHF. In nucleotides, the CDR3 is TGTGCCAGCAGTTTAGGGGACAGGGAGGCGTATCAGCCCCAGCATTTT. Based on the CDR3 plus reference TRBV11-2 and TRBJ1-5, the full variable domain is EAGVAQSPRYKIIEKRQSVAFWCNPISGHATLYWYQQILGQGPKLLIQFQNNGVVDDSQLPKDRFSAERLKGVDSTLKIQPAKLEDSAVYLCASSLGDREAYQPQHFGDGTRLSIL.